These 9 T cell receptor beta chains came from one sample sequenced in a study of blood T cell repertoires in COVID-19. Profiled with immunoSEQ multiplex PCR; TCRdb holds only in-frame clones, not every one. The sample shows some 250,000 clones, around 82% of them seen only once. What was sequenced was peripheral blood. The receptors here all came from a man in his fifties with active or convalescent COVID-19.

This clone was detected a few times. The chain is built from TRBV28 and TRBJ1-5, with D unresolved. The CDR3 runs 12 residues. In germline, CDR1 is MDHEN, CDR2 SYDVKM. V shed 8 bases and J shed 4 bases, with 9 bases lying between them. CDR3 in amino acids: CASCERNQPQHF. The DNA of the CDR3 is TGTGCCAGCTGTGAGAGGAATCAGCCCCAGCATTTT.

The rearrangement joins TRBV7-2 to TRBJ2-3; 9 bases fit TRBD1. Germline V gives CDR1 SGHTA, CDR2 FQGNSA. This CDR3 is 16 amino acids long. Trimming removed 4 bases from V and 2 bases from J; junction bases left unmatched: 7. CDR3 nucleotide sequence: TGTGCCAGCAGCTCGGATTGGACAGGGGTCACAGATACGCAGTATTTT. It codes for CASSSDWTGVTDTQYF.

The chain combines TRBV6-2 or TRBV6-3 with TRBJ2-3; 7 bases are shared with TRBD2. V gave up 6 bases and J gave up 4 bases; unmatched junction bases: 10. There are 15 residues in the CDR3. CDR1 and CDR2 from the germline V gene are MNHEY and SVGEGT. For the CDR3, the DNA is TGTGCCAGCAGCCCTACTGGGGGGGATGCAGATACGCAGTATTTT. This codes for CASSPTGGDADTQYF.

The chain combines TRBV4-1 with TRBJ2-3, with TRBD2 matching over 10 bases. V shed 3 bases, J shed 2 bases, and the junction held 5 bases outside the gene matches. This CDR3 region has 16 residues. Germline values: CDR1 MGHRA, CDR2 YSYEKL. The CDR3, as DNA: TGCGCCAGCAGCCACACTAGCGGGGCGCCCACAGATACGCAGTATTTT. It specifies CASSHTSGAPTDTQYF.

The chain links TRBV20-1 to TRBJ1-3; D is undetermined. The length of the CDR3 is 11 residues. V dropped 4 bases and J dropped 4 bases, with 5 bases sitting between them. Per germline, CDR1 DFQATT and CDR2 SNEGSKA (reference sequence). CDR3 amino acids: CSAIMGNTIYF. The CDR3 DNA is TGCAGTGCTATTATGGGAAACACCATATATTTT.

This clone has just a few counts. The V gene is TRBV21-1, the J gene TRBJ1-6. TRBV21-1 is shown as a pseudogene. The CDR3 loop spans 18 amino acids. CDR3 sequence (DNA): TGTGCCAGCAGCGCGGTCCGGGAAATAAGCTCCTATAATTCACCCCTCCACTTT. Its protein is CASSAVREISSYNSPLHF.

The chain couples TRBV5-4 to TRBJ2-7, with D perhaps TRBD2 (5 bases). CDR1 is SGHNT and CDR2 is YYREEE in the germline V gene (reference sequence). This CDR3 has 14 residues. Trimming took off 7 bases at V and 0 bases at J, with 14 bases between the two ends. The CDR3 DNA reads TGTGCCAGCGGCCGGGAAACAAGCTCCTACGAGCAGTACTTC. Translated, it gives CASGRETSSYEQYF. The complete variable domain, with remaining parts taken from reference TRBV5-4 and TRBJ2-7, reads ETGVTQSPTHLIKTRGQQVTLRCSSQSGHNTVSWYQQALGQGPQFIFQYYREEENGRGNFPPRFSGLQFPNYSSELNVNALELDDSALYLCASGRETSSYEQYFGPGTRLTVT.

The rearrangement uses TRBV2 and TRBJ1-6, with TRBD1 as a possible D gene (6 bases). Germline CDR1 is SNHLY and CDR2 is FYNNEI. V was trimmed by 7 bases and J by 0 bases, leaving 7 bases between them. The CDR3 covers 14 residues. The DNA for the CDR3 is TGTGCCAGCAAGGACAGCTCCTATAATTCACCCCTCCACTTT. Amino acid sequence: CASKDSSYNSPLHF.

The CDR3 coding sequence is TGTGCCAGCAGCGCCGCCGCTGTCGGCGAGCAGTACTTC. Protein product: CASSAAAVGEQYF. The rearrangement links TRBV7-3 to TRBJ2-7; no reliable D call. Trimming took 5 bases from V and 6 from J, leaving 14 bases between them. Germline CDR1 reads SGHTA; CDR2 reads FQGTGA. The CDR3 consists of 13 residues. Combining the CDR3 with reference TRBV7-3 and TRBJ2-7 gives the whole variable domain GAGVSQTPSNKVTEKGKYVELRCDPISGHTALYWYRQSLGQGPEFLIYFQGTGAADDSGLPNDRFFAVRPEGSVSTLKIQRTERGDSAVYLCASSAAAVGEQYFGPGTRLTVT.